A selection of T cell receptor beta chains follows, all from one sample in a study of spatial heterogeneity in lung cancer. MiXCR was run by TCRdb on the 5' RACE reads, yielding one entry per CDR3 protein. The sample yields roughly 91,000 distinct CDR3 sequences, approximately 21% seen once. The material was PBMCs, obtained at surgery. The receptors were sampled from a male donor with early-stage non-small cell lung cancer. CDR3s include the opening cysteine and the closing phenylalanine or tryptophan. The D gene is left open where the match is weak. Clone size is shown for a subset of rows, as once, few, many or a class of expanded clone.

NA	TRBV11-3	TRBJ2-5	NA	CASSLVGREETQYF	TGTGCCAGCAGCTTAGTCGGCAGGGAAGAGACCCAGTACTTC
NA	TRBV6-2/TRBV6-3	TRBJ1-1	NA	CASSYETGNPYTEAFF	TGTGCCAGCAGTTACGAAACCGGGAATCCCTACACTGAAGCTTTCTTT
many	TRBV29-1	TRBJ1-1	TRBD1	CSVTGGRAEAFF	TGCAGCGTCACAGGGGGTAGGGCTGAAGCTTTCTTT
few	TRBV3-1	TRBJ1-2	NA	CASSQGGSSYGYTF	TGTGCCAGCAGCCAAGGAGGCAGTAGCTATGGCTACACCTTC
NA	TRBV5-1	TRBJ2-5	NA	CASRPDWGRETQYF	TGCGCCAGCAGACCCGACTGGGGGAGAGAGACCCAGTACTTC
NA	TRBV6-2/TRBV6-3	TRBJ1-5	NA	CASSFDWNQPQHF	TGTGCCAGCAGTTTTGATTGGAATCAGCCCCAGCATTTT
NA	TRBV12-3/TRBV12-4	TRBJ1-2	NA	CASSLGPWEVGGYTF	TGTGCCAGCAGTTTAGGGCCTTGGGAGGTCGGCGGCTACACCTTC
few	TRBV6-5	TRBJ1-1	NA	CASRARGNTEAFF	TGTGCCAGCAGGGCCAGGGGAAACACTGAAGCTTTCTTT
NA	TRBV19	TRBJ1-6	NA	CASSIEGYSPLHF	TGTGCCAGTAGTATAGAGGGTTATTCACCCCTCCACTTT
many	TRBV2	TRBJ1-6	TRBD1	CASRPGQGRTDSPLHF	TGTGCCAGCAGACCGGGACAGGGGCGAACCGATTCACCCCTCCACTTT
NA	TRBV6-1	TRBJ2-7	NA	CASLPGGQASYEQYF	TGTGCCAGCCTACCGGGGGGACAGGCATCCTACGAGCAGTACTTC
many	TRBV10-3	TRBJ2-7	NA	CAITPTRDKGSYEQYF	TGTGCCATCACCCCGACCCGGGACAAGGGGTCCTACGAGCAGTACTTC
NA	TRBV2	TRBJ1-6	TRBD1	CARGQGPSPLHF	TGTGCCAGGGGACAGGGACCCTCACCCCTCCACTTT
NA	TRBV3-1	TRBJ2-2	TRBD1	CASRVQGDRELFF	TGTGCCAGCAGAGTACAGGGGGACCGGGAGCTGTTTTTT
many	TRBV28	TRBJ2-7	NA	CASGQSISYEQYF	TGTGCCAGCGGGCAGTCAATCTCCTACGAGCAGTACTTC
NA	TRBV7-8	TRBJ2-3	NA	CASSRQEDTQYF	TGTGCCAGCAGCCGGCAGGAGGATACGCAGTATTTT
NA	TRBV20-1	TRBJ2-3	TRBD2	CNARTSGALTDTQYF	TGCAATGCTAGGACTAGCGGAGCCCTCACAGATACGCAGTATTTT
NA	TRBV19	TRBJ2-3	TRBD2	CASSTRTSGSQMSDTQYF	TGTGCCAGTAGTACCCGGACTAGCGGGAGTCAAATGTCAGATACGCAGTATTTT
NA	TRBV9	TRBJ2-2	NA	CASSVGGGPYTGELFF	TGTGCCAGCAGCGTAGGAGGAGGGCCCTACACCGGGGAGCTGTTTTTT
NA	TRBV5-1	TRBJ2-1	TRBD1	CASSSGTVHNEQFF	TGCGCCAGCAGCTCCGGGACAGTACATAATGAGCAGTTCTTC
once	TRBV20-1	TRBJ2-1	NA	CSARVRDSYNEQFF	TGCAGTGCTAGAGTCCGGGACTCCTACAATGAGCAGTTCTTC
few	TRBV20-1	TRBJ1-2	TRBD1	CSADNRGIGTGYTF	TGCAGTGCAGATAACAGGGGAATCGGAACTGGCTACACCTTC
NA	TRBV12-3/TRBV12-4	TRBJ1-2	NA	CASSLLSYGYTF	TGTGCCAGCAGTTTGTTGAGCTATGGCTACACCTTC
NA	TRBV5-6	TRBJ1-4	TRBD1	CASSLRQGGEKLFF	TGTGCCAGCAGCTTACGACAGGGAGGAGAAAAACTGTTTTTT
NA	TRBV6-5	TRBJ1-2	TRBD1	CASRPGQGGGYTF	TGTGCCAGCAGGCCCGGACAGGGAGGAGGCTACACCTTC
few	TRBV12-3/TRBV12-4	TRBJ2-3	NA	CASTSSTDTQYF	TGTGCCAGCACGTCTAGCACAGATACGCAGTATTTT
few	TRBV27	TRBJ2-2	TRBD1	CASSPGQGRSGELFF	TGTGCCAGCAGTCCGGGACAGGGAAGGTCCGGGGAGCTGTTTTTT